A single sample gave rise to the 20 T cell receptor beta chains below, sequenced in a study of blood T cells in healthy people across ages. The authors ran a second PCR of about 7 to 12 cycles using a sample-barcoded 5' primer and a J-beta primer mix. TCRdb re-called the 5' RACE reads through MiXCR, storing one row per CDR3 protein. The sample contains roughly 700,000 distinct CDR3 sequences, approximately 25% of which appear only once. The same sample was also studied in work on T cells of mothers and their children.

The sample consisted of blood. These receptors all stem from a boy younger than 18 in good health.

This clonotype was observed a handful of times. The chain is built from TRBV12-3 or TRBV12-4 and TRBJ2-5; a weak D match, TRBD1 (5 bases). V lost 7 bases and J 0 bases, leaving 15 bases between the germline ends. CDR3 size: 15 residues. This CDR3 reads CASTSLDSYQETQYF. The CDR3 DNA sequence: TGTGCCAGCACCTCACTCGACAGCTACCAAGAGACCCAGTACTTC.

The CDR3 reads CAISEGQASPYEQYF. CDR3 DNA: TGTGCCATCAGTGAGGGACAGGCCAGTCCCTACGAGCAGTACTTC. This chain uses TRBV10-3 with TRBJ2-7; 7 nucleotides align to TRBD1. The germline V gene encodes CDR1 ENHRY and CDR2 SYGVKD. This CDR3 has 15 residues. V shed 2 bases, J shed 2 bases, and the junction held 6 bases outside the gene matches.

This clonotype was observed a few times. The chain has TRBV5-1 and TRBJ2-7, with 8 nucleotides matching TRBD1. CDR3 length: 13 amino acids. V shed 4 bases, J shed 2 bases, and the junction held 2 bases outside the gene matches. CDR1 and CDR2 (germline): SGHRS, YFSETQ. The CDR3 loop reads CASSEDRAYEQYF. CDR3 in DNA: TGCGCCAGCAGCGAGGACAGGGCCTACGAGCAGTACTTC.

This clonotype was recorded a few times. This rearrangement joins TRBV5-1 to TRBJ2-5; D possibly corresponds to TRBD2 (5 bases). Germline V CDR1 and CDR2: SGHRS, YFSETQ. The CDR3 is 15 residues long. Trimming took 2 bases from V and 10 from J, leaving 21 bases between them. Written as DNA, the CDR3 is TGCGCCAGCAGCTTAATAGGACTCTCCTCGTGGGACCAGTACTTC. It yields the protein CASSLIGLSSWDQYF.

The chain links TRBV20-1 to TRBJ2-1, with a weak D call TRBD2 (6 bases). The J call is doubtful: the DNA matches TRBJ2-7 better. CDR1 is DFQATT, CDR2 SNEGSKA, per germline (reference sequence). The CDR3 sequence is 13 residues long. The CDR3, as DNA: TGCAGTGCAGGAGGGACGGACTACTACGAGCAGTACTTC. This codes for CSAGGTDYYEQYF.

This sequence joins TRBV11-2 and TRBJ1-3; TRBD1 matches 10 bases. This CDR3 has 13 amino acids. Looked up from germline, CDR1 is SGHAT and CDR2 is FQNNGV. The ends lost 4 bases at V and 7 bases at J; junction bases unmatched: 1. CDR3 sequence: CASSSDRGNTIYF. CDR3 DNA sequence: TGTGCCAGCAGCTCGGACAGGGGGAACACCATATATTTT.

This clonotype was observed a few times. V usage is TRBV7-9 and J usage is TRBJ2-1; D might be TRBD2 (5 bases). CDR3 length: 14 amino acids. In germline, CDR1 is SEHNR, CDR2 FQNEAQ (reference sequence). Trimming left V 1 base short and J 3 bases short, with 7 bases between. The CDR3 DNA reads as TGTGCCAGCAGCTTAGAGCGGAACTACAATGAGCAGTTCTTC. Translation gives CASSLERNYNEQFF.

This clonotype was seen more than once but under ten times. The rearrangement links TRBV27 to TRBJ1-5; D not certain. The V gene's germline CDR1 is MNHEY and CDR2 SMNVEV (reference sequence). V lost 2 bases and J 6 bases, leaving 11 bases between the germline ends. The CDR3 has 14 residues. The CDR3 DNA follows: TGTGCCAGCAGTTTAGGAAGGACCGTTCAGCCCCAGCATTTT. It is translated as CASSLGRTVQPQHF.

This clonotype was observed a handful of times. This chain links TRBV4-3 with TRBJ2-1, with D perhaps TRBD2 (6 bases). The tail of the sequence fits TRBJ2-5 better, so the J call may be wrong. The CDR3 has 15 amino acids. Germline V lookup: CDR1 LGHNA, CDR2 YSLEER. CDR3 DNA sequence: TGCGCCAGCAGCCAAGATAGAACTAGCCCCGAGACCCAGTACTTC. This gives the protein CASSQDRTSPETQYF.

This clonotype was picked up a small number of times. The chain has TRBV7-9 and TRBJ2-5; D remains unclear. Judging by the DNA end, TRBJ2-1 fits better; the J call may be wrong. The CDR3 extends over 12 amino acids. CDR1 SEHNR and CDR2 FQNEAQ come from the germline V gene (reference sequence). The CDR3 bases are TGTGCCAGCAGCCCCGGAGACGGTGAGCAGTTCTTC. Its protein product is CASSPGDGEQFF.

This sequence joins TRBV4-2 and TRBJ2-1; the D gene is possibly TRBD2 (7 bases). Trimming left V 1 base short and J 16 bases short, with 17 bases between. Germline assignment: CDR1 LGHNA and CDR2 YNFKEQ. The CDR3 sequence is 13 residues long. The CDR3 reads CASSQGVGGPSFF. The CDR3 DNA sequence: TGTGCCAGCAGCCAAGGTGTCGGGGGGCCGTCCTTCTTC.

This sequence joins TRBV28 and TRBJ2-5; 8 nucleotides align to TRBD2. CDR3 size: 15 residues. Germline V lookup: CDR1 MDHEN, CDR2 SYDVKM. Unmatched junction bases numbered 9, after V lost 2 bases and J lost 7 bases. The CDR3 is CASSLPTGTRGTQYF. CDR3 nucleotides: TGTGCCAGCAGTTTACCCACCGGGACTAGAGGGACCCAGTACTTC.

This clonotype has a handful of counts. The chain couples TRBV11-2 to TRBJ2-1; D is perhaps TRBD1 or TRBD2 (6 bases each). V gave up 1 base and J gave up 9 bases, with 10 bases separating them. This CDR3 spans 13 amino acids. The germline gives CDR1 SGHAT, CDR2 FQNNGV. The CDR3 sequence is CASSLVGGFEQFF. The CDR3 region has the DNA TGTGCCAGCAGCTTAGTCGGGGGCTTTGAGCAGTTCTTC.

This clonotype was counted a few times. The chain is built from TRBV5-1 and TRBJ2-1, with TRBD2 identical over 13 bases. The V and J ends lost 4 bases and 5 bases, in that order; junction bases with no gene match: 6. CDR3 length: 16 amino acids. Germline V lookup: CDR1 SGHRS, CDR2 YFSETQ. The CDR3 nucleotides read TGCGCCAGCAGCGGCGGGACTAGCGGGACGAACAATGAGCAGTTCTTC. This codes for CASSGGTSGTNNEQFF.

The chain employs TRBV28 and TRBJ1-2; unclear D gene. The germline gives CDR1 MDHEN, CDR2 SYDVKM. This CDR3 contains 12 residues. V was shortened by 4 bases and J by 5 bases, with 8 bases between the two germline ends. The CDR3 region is CASSSRGYGYTF. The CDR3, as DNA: TGTGCCAGCAGTTCCCGAGGGTATGGCTACACCTTC.

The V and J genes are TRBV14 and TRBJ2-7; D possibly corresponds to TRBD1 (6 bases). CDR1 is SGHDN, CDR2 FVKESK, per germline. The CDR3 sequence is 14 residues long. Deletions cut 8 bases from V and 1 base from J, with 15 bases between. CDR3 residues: CASATSDRSYEQYF. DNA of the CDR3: TGTGCCAGCGCCACGTCGGACAGATCCTACGAGCAGTACTTC.

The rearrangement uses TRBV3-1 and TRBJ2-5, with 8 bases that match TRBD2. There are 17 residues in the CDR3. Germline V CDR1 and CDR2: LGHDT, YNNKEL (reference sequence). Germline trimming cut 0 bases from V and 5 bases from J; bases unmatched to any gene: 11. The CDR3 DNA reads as TGTGCCAGCAGCCAAGACCCAGCGGGGGCTCTCCGGGAGACCCAGTACTTC. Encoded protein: CASSQDPAGALRETQYF.

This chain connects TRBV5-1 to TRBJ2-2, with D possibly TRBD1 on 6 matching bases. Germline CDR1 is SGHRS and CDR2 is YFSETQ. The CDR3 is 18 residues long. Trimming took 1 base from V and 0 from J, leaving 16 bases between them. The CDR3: CASSLSPMGASNTGELFF. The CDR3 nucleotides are TGCGCCAGCAGCTTGTCCCCTATGGGGGCTTCGAACACCGGGGAGCTGTTTTTT.

CDR3 region: CASSGIAGGHSYEQYF. The CDR3 nucleotides are TGTGCCAGCAGTGGAATAGCGGGAGGCCACTCCTACGAGCAGTACTTC. The chain links TRBV7-6 to TRBJ2-7; 10 bases map to TRBD2. The trim removed 6 bases at V and 0 bases at J, leaving 8 bases unmatched. This CDR3 spans 16 amino acids. Germline assignment: CDR1 SGHVS and CDR2 FNYEAQ.

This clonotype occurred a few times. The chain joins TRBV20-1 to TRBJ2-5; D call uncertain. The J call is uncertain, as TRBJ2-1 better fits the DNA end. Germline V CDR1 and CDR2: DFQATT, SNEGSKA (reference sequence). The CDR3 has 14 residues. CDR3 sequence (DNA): TGCAGTGCTTCAGACCCGGCCGGAATCAATGAGCAGTTCTTC. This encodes CSASDPAGINEQFF.